These 24 T cell receptor beta chains were sequenced from one sample in a study of blood T cell repertoires in COVID-19. Clones were read by immunoSEQ multiplex PCR, and TCRdb kept only the in-frame ones, dropping some. This table holds some 70,000 clones, 85% found once. Sequencing used peripheral blood. Receptors originate from an older man with acute or convalescent COVID-19.

The sample holds a few counts of this clone. This chain connects TRBV15 to TRBJ1-1; 7 nucleotides line up with TRBD1. Germline CDR1 is LNHNV and CDR2 is YYDKDF (reference sequence). This CDR3 has 15 residues. V lost 3 bases, J lost 0 bases, and 4 bases stayed unmatched. The CDR3 reads CATSRSGGMNTEAFF. The CDR3 DNA reads as TGTGCCACCAGCAGGTCAGGGGGGATGAACACTGAAGCTTTCTTT.

The chain carries TRBV6-5 and TRBJ2-1, with D tentatively TRBD2 (6 bases). The germline gives CDR1 MNHEY, CDR2 SVGAGI. The CDR3 is made up of 13 amino acids. V lost 6 bases, J lost 2 bases, and 8 bases lay in between. As DNA, the CDR3 is TGTGCCAGCAGAGGCGGGGCCTACAATGAGCAGTTCTTC. It specifies CASRGGAYNEQFF.

V is TRBV15 and J is TRBJ2-1, with a tentative D call TRBD1 (6 bases). Per the germline V gene, CDR1 is LNHNV and CDR2 is YYDKDF (reference sequence). The V end lost 5 bases, the J end lost 10 bases, and 21 bases lay between the germline ends. CDR3 length: 15 residues. The CDR3 spells CATSDPGHVLREQFF. The CDR3 coding sequence is TGTGCCACCAGCGATCCGGGACACGTTCTAAGAGAGCAGTTCTTC.

V is TRBV7-8 and J is TRBJ2-4, with TRBD2 as a possible D gene (6 bases). V lost 3 bases, J lost 5 bases, and 8 bases lay in between. Germline-derived CDR1 and CDR2 are SGHVS and FQNEAQ. The CDR3 spans 13 residues. The CDR3 coding sequence is TGTGCCAGCAGCTTTTCGGGAGAAAACATTCAGTACTTC. Protein sequence: CASSFSGENIQYF. Looking up the rest from reference TRBV7-8 and TRBJ2-4 gives the full variable domain: GAGVSQSPRYKVAKRGQDVALRCDPISGHVSLFWYQQALGQGPEFLTYFQNEAQLDKSGLPSDRFFAERPEGSVSTLKIQRTQQEDSAVYLCASSFSGENIQYFGAGTRLSVL.

This chain links TRBV2 with TRBJ1-1; maybe TRBD1 (5 bases). This CDR3 spans 12 amino acids. The V gene lost 4 bases and the J gene lost 3 bases, with 6 bases spanning the gap. Per germline, CDR1 SNHLY and CDR2 FYNNEI. The CDR3 DNA follows: TGTGCCAGCAGTGGACAGTACACTGAAGCTTTCTTT. As protein: CASSGQYTEAFF.

This clone was seen a few times. The chain is built from TRBV5-6 and TRBJ2-2, with 7 bases identical to TRBD1. The junction had 4 bases not matched to a gene; V was cut back by 0 bases and J by 5 bases. Germline V gene lookup returns CDR1 SGHDT and CDR2 YYEEEE. The CDR3 is 15 amino acids. The CDR3: CASSLGQGGTGELFF. Written as DNA, the CDR3 is TGTGCCAGCAGCTTGGGACAGGGTGGGACCGGGGAGCTGTTTTTT.

V and J are TRBV7-6 and TRBJ2-1, with D possibly TRBD1 on 6 matching bases. Trimming removed 5 bases at V and 5 bases at J, with 16 bases between. This CDR3 has 15 amino acids. In germline, CDR1 is SGHVS, CDR2 FNYEAQ. This CDR3 reads CASSPAVNRDNEQFF. In DNA form, the CDR3 reads TGTGCCAGCAGCCCAGCCGTCAACAGGGACAATGAGCAGTTCTTC. Based on the CDR3 plus reference TRBV7-6 and TRBJ2-1, the full variable domain is GAGVSQSPRYKVTKRGQDVALRCDPISGHVSLYWYRQALGQGPEFLTYFNYEAQQDKSGLPNDRFSAERPEGSISTLTIQRTEQRDSAMYRCASSPAVNRDNEQFFGPGTRLTVL.

J is TRBJ2-2 and V is TRBV11-1; the match to TRBD2 covers 7 bases. Germline-derived CDR1 and CDR2 are SGHAT and FQDESV (reference sequence). V shed 1 base, J shed 3 bases, and the junction held 5 bases outside the gene matches. The CDR3 is 16 amino acids. The CDR3: CASSLEVAGHTGELFF. In DNA, the CDR3 is TGTGCCAGCAGCTTAGAAGTAGCGGGCCACACCGGGGAGCTGTTTTTT.

The V call is TRBV24-1, the J call TRBJ2-1; 11 bases are shared with TRBD2. This CDR3 is built from 14 residues. The germline V gene encodes CDR1 KGHDR and CDR2 SFDVKD. The V gene end was trimmed by 9 bases and the J gene end by 4 bases; junction bases not matched to a gene: 4. The chain's CDR3 is CATGGTSGYNEQFF. The CDR3 nucleotides are TGTGCCACCGGGGGGACTAGCGGTTACAATGAGCAGTTCTTC.

The gene calls are TRBV30 and TRBJ1-3; D call uncertain. The CDR3 has 17 residues. V was clipped by 0 bases and J by 2 bases, with 17 bases between them. Germline V CDR1 and CDR2: GTSNPN, SVGIG (reference sequence). The CDR3 loop reads CAWSVRAGGFPGNTIYF. Written as DNA, the CDR3 is TGTGCCTGGAGTGTAAGGGCAGGAGGGTTCCCTGGAAACACCATATATTTT.

The chain employs TRBV2 and TRBJ2-7, with a weak D call TRBD1 (5 bases). This CDR3 spans 13 amino acids. Looked up from germline, CDR1 is SNHLY and CDR2 is FYNNEI. V lost 7 bases to trimming and J lost 12 bases, with 22 bases between them. The CDR3 spells CASTPQGVRLTYF. CDR3 DNA: TGTGCCAGCACCCCCCAGGGTGTGCGATTAACGTACTTC.

The V gene is TRBV27, the J gene TRBJ1-2; 7 bases agree with TRBD1. The germline V gene encodes CDR1 MNHEY and CDR2 SMNVEV (reference sequence). V shed 5 bases, J shed 4 bases, and the junction held 4 bases outside the gene matches. The CDR3 is 13 residues long. CDR3 nucleotides: TGTGCCAGCAGTCTACAGGGGAGCTATGGCTACACCTTC. This encodes CASSLQGSYGYTF.

This clone is a singleton in its sample. The V gene is TRBV28, the J gene TRBJ2-1; weak D call: TRBD1 (6 bases). The V end was cut by 6 bases, the J end by 3 bases, with 18 bases between. The CDR3 consists of 16 residues. Per the germline V gene, CDR1 is MDHEN and CDR2 is SYDVKM. The CDR3: CASSTAGVANYNEQFF. The CDR3 DNA reads TGTGCCAGCAGCACAGCAGGGGTAGCGAACTACAATGAGCAGTTCTTC.

This chain uses TRBV24-1 with TRBJ1-2, with TRBD1 identical over 10 bases. The CDR3 is 13 amino acids. Germline V CDR1 and CDR2: KGHDR, SFDVKD. The V segment lost 4 bases and the J segment 8 bases; nucleotides outside the gene matches: 3. The CDR3 sequence: CATSDLTGGGYTF. DNA for the CDR3: TGTGCCACCAGTGACCTGACAGGGGGCGGCTACACCTTC.

The V call is TRBV7-2, the J call TRBJ2-4; TRBD2 is a possible D gene (5 bases). Trimming stripped 3 bases from V and 4 bases from J, with 7 bases between. Germline loops: CDR1 SGHTA, CDR2 FQGNSA. This CDR3 is built from 13 residues. The DNA for the CDR3 is TGTGCCAGCAGCTTTGGCGGGAAAAACATTCAGTACTTC. This encodes CASSFGGKNIQYF.

This chain joins TRBV5-1 and TRBJ2-1; 8 positions agree with TRBD2. Losses at the gene ends were 7 bases for V and 2 bases for J; bases not matched to a gene: 8. This CDR3 has 15 amino acids. Germline values: CDR1 SGHRS, CDR2 YFSETQ. The CDR3 sequence: CASARLANAYNEQFF. Here the CDR3 DNA reads TGCGCCAGCGCCCGACTAGCGAATGCCTACAATGAGCAGTTCTTC.

V usage is TRBV20-1 and J usage is TRBJ1-2; D perhaps matches TRBD1 (6 bases). The CDR3 runs to 11 residues. The germline V gene encodes CDR1 DFQATT and CDR2 SNEGSKA (reference sequence). Trimming took 6 bases from V and 8 from J, leaving 13 bases between them. The CDR3 spells CSAQRGSGYTF. The CDR3 region has the DNA TGCAGTGCCCAAAGGGGGAGCGGCTACACCTTC.

CDR3 amino acids: CASSPTRQGVSPLHF. The CDR3 nucleotides read TGTGCCAGCAGCCCCACAAGACAGGGGGTTTCACCCCTCCACTTT. The chain joins TRBV7-2 to TRBJ1-6, with TRBD1 identical over 9 bases. The CDR3 consists of 15 residues. Per the germline V gene, CDR1 is SGHTA and CDR2 is FQGNSA. Trimming at V came to 5 bases and at J to 9 bases, leaving 8 bases not matched to a gene.

J is TRBJ2-3 and V is TRBV10-3; D might be TRBD2 (5 bases). CDR3 length: 15 amino acids. V dropped 4 bases and J dropped 0 bases, with 11 bases sitting between them. The germline V gene encodes CDR1 ENHRY and CDR2 SYGVKD. CDR3 protein: CAISGRAGSTDTQYF. The CDR3 DNA is TGTGCCATCAGTGGGCGGGCGGGTAGCACAGATACGCAGTATTTT.

A note on this clone: At one boundary the junction diverges from the germline segment, which might be a read error. The CDR3 DNA is TGTACCAGCACCCCGCCGGGGGGCGTGGGCACTGAAGCTTTCTTT. Amino acid sequence: CTSTPPGGVGTEAFF. The V call is TRBV28, the J call TRBJ1-1, with D possibly TRBD1 on 6 matching bases. From germline, CDR1 is MDHEN and CDR2 SYDVKM. This CDR3 spans 15 amino acids.

V and J are TRBV19 and TRBJ1-2, with a weak D call TRBD1 (6 bases). Germline CDR1 and CDR2: LNHDA and SQIVND (reference sequence). V was shortened by 7 bases and J by 2 bases, with 17 bases between the two germline ends. This CDR3 has 15 residues. The CDR3 DNA reads as TGTGCCAGTATTCCCCCAGGGGCCGGCAACTATGGCTACACCTTC. It yields the protein CASIPPGAGNYGYTF.

The rearrangement links TRBV19 to TRBJ1-3, with 8 bases aligning to TRBD1. Looked up from germline, CDR1 is LNHDA and CDR2 is SQIVND (reference sequence). Losses at the gene ends were 7 bases for V and 0 bases for J; bases not matched to a gene: 2. The CDR3 is 14 amino acids. The CDR3 loop reads CASTTGGSGNTIYF. Written as DNA, the CDR3 is TGTGCCAGTACTACAGGGGGCTCTGGAAACACCATATATTTT.

There are a few counts of this clone. The genes are TRBV13 and TRBJ1-2, with 9 bases matching TRBD1. The CDR3 has 16 amino acids. The germline CDR1 and CDR2 sequences are PRHDT and FYEKMQ (reference sequence). The ends lost 4 bases at V and 3 bases at J; junction bases unmatched: 9. The CDR3 DNA reads TGTGCCAGCAGCTCCCTCTACGGGACAGGGTACTATGGCTACACCTTC. As protein: CASSSLYGTGYYGYTF.

The gene calls are TRBV23-1 and TRBJ1-4; no firm D call. TRBV23-1 is labeled an ORF, and its function is uncertain. The CDR3 runs 14 residues. The V end lost 8 bases, the J end lost 0 bases, and 10 bases lay between the germline ends. For the CDR3, the DNA is TGCGCCAGCTTCCCCGGGACAACTAATGAAAAACTGTTTTTT. Its translation is CASFPGTTNEKLFF.